This entry lists 3 T cell receptor beta chains sequenced from one sample in a study of blood T cell repertoires in COVID-19. The repertoire was sequenced with immunoSEQ multiplex PCR; TCRdb's copy has only in-frame clones and lacks some. The table includes about 78,000 clones, around 86% detected once. The sample consisted of peripheral blood. The source is a woman aged 55-70 years with acute or convalescent COVID-19.

The chain recombines TRBV28 with TRBJ1-4; D is unresolved. Germline V gene sequence: CDR1 MDHEN, CDR2 SYDVKM. This CDR3 is 13 amino acids long. Trimming took off 6 bases at V and 0 bases at J, with 5 bases between the two ends. The CDR3 region is CASRPATNEKLFF. CDR3 nucleotides: TGTGCCAGCAGACCAGCAACTAATGAAAAACTGTTTTTT.

This chain connects TRBV7-9 to TRBJ2-7; a possible D gene is TRBD1 (6 bases). Trimming shortened V by 0 bases and J by 4 bases, and 16 bases separated the two germline ends. The CDR3 extends over 16 amino acids. Germline CDR1 is SEHNR and CDR2 is FQNEAQ (reference sequence). The CDR3 reads CASSLATGQYQYEQYF. The CDR3 DNA reads TGTGCCAGCAGCTTAGCTACCGGACAGTATCAATACGAGCAGTACTTC.

The genes are TRBV7-9 and TRBJ1-1; 10 nucleotides line up with TRBD1. The CDR3 is 14 residues long. V shed 5 bases and J 4 bases; nucleotides not matched to a gene: 4. CDR1 is SEHNR and CDR2 is FQNEAQ in the germline V gene (reference sequence). The CDR3 spells CASSGGQGSTEAFF. The DNA of the CDR3 is TGTGCCAGCAGCGGGGGACAGGGGAGCACTGAAGCTTTCTTT.